This T cell receptor (beta chain) was sequenced for a study of post-analysis software for immune sequencing data. Unique molecular identifiers were carried by the TCR beta cDNA libraries. Input amounts of roughly 1 to 10 million T cells were used. These gave 500,000 or so cDNA molecules, so each molecule approximated one T cell. One entry per CDR3 protein, called by TCRdb with MiXCR from the PCR reads. Of around 710,000 distinct CDR3 sequences listed, 46% were seen once; the top ten hold 4% to 5%. Germline V gives CDR1 MNHEY, CDR2 SVGEGT. The CDR3 totals 16 residues. About this clonotype: What it recognizes is unknown.

Broader study findings: Multiple sclerosis patients had significantly lower normalized Chao1 diversity than controls. Relative to controls, patients had five TRBV segments at higher frequency, with TRBV5-6, TRBV5-1 and TRBV20-1 among these.

The V and J genes are TRBV6-2 or TRBV6-3 and TRBJ2-4; 14 bases agree with TRBD2. The DNA end favors TRBJ2-7, so the J call may be wrong. Sample: blood. The TCR sequence derives from a girl aged 5-17 years with multiple sclerosis. The CDR3 DNA follows: TGTGCCAGCAGTTACTCGGGGACTAGCGGGAGTTTCGAGCAGTACTTC. Its protein product is CASSYSGTSGSFEQYF.